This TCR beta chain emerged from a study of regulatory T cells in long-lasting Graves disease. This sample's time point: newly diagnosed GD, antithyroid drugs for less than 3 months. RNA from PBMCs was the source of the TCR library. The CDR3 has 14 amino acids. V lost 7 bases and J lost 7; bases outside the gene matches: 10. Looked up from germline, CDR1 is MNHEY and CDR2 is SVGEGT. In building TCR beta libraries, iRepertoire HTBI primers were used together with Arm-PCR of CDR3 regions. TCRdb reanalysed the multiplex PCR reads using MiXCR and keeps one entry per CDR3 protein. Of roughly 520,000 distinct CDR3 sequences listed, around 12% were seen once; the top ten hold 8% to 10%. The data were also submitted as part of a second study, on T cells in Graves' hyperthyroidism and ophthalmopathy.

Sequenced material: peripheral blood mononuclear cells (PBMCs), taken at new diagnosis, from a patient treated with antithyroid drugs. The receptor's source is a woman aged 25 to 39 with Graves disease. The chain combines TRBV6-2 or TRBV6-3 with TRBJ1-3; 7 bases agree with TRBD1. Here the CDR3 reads CASTSPGQTNTIYF. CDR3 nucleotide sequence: TGTGCCAGCACTTCACCGGGACAGACGAACACCATATATTTT.